In its sample, the clone carrying this TCR beta chain was seen a few times. Its target is unknown. This sample stems from a study of regulatory T cells in long-lasting Graves disease. iRepertoire HTBI primers and Arm-PCR of CDR3 regions built TCR beta libraries. MiXCR was run by TCRdb on the multiplex PCR reads, yielding one entry per CDR3 protein. The sample includes approximately 400,000 distinct CDR3 sequences, 23% seen only once; the top ten take roughly a quarter. Specified time point: persistent/refractory GD, antithyroid drugs over 5 years with positive TRAb. The TCR library was made from RNA extracted from PBMCs. There are 17 residues in the CDR3. Losses at the gene ends were 4 bases for V and 4 bases for J; bases not matched to a gene: 9. Broader study findings: Patients with persistent disease showed a bias toward TRBV28, TRBJ1-2 and TRBJ2-5. Sharing of public clonotypes was greater in persistent patients (about 3,000) than in new patients (almost 1,000). Samples came from peripheral blood alone, without thyroid tissue. Less diverse TCR repertoires were seen in persistent Graves' patients than in newly diagnosed ones.

This rearrangement joins TRBV12-3 or TRBV12-4 to TRBJ1-5; 11 bases match TRBD1. Sequenced material: peripheral blood mononuclear cells (PBMCs), taken when the disease was refractory, from a patient treated with antithyroid drugs. The origin of this receptor is a female donor with Graves disease. In DNA, the CDR3 is TGTGCCAGCAGTTCTGAAATCGGGACAGGGGGGAATCAGCCCCAGCATTTT. It specifies CASSSEIGTGGNQPQHF.